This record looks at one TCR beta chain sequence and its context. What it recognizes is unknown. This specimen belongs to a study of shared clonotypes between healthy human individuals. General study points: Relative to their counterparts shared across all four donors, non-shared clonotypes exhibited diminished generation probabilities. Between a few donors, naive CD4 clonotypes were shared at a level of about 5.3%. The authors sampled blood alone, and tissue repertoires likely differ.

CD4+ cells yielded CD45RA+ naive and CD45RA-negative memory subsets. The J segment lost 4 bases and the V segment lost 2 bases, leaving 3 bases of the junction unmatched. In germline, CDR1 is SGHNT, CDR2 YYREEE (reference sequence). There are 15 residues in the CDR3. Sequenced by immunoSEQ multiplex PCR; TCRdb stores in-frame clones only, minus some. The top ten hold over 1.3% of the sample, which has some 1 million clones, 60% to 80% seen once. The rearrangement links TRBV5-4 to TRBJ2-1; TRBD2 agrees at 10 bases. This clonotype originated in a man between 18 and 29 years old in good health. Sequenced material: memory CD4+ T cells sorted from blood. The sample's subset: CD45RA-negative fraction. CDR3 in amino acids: CASSFTSGVYNEQFF. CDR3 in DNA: TGTGCCAGCAGCTTTACTAGCGGGGTGTACAATGAGCAGTTCTTC.